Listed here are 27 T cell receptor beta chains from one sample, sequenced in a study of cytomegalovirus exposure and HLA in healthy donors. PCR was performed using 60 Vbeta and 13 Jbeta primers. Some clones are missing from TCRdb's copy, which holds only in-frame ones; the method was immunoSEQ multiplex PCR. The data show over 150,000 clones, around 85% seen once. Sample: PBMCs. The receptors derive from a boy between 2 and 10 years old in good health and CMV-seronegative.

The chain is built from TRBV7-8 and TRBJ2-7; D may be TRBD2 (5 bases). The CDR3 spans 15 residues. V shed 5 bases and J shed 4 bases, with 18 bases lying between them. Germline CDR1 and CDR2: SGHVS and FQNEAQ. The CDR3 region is CASSERRGGSYEQYF. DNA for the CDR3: TGTGCCAGCAGCGAAAGAAGAGGTGGGAGTTACGAGCAGTACTTC.

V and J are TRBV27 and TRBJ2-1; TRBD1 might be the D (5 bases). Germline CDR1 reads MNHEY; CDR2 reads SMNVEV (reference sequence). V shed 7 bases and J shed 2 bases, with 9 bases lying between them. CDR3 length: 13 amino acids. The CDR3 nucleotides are TGTGCCAGCACGACAGTACCCTACAATGAGCAGTTCTTC. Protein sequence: CASTTVPYNEQFF.

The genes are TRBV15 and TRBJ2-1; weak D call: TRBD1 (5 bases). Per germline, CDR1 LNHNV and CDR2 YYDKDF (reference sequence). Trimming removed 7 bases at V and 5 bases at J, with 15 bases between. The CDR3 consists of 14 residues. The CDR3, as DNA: TGTGCCACCAACGGACATTATCCTAACAATGAGCAGTTCTTC. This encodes CATNGHYPNNEQFF.

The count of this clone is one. The CDR3: CASSLLAGGTYGYTF. The CDR3, as DNA: TGTGCCAGCAGTCTCTTGGCAGGGGGCACCTATGGCTACACCTTC. The chain uses TRBV28 and TRBJ1-2, with 8 nucleotides matching TRBD1. V trimming: 5 bases; J trimming: 4 bases; junction bases outside the gene matches: 9. This CDR3 spans 15 amino acids. Looked up from germline, CDR1 is MDHEN and CDR2 is SYDVKM.

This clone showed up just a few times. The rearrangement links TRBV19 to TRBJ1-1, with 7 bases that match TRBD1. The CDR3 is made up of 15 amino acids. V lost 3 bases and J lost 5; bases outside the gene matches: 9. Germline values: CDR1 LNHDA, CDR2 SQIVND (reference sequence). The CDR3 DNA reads TGTGCCAGTAGTATTCCCGAGGGGGCGGGGACTGAAGCTTTCTTT. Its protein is CASSIPEGAGTEAFF. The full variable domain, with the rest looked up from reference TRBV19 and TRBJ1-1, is DGGITQSPKYLFRKEGQNVTLSCEQNLNHDAMYWYRQDPGQGLRLIYYSQIVNDFQKGDIAEGYSVSREKKESFPLTVTSAQKNPTAFYLCASSIPEGAGTEAFFGQGTRLTVV.

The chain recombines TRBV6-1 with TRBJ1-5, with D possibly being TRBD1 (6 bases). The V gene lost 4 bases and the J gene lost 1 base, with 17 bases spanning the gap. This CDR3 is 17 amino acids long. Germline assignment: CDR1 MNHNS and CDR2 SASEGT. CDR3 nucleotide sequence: TGTGCCAGCAGTGGATTGACAGGATCTATCAGCAATCAGCCCCAGCATTTT. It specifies CASSGLTGSISNQPQHF.

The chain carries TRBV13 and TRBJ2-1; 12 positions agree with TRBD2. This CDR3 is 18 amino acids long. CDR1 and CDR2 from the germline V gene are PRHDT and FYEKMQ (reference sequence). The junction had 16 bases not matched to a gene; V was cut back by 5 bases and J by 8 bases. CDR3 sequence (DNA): TGTGCCAGCAGCGTCCGACTAGCGGGGGCCCCTCGGGGGGATGAGCAGTTCTTC. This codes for CASSVRLAGAPRGDEQFF.

The CDR3 DNA reads TGTGCCAGCAGTGAAGCTACAGGGGCAGATACGCAGTATTTT. Protein product: CASSEATGADTQYF. This rearrangement joins TRBV6-4 to TRBJ2-3; 7 bases are shared with TRBD1. Germline-derived CDR1 and CDR2 are MRHNA and SNTAGT. Trimming took 3 bases from V and 4 from J; bases not matched to a gene: 4. CDR3 length: 14 residues.

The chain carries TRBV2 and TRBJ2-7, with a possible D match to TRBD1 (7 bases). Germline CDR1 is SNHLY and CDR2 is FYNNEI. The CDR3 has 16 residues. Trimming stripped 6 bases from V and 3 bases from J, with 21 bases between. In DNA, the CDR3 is TGTGCCAGCAGCCACTTACAGGGGACTCTCCACTACGAGCAGTACGTC. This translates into CASSHLQGTLHYEQYV.

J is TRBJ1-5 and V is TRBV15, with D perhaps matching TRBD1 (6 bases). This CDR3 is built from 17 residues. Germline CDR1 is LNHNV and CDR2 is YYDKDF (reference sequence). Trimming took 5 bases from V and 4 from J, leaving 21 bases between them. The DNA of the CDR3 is TGTGCCACCAGCCTGACCCCAGGGGTAGGAAGTAATCAGCCCCAGCATTTT. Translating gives CATSLTPGVGSNQPQHF.

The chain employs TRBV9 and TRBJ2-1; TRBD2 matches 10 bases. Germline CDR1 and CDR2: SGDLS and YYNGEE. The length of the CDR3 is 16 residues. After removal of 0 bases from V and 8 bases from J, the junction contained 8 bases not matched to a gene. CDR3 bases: TGTGCCAGCAGCGTAGACCCTAGCGGGAGTCTCTATGAGCAGTTCTTC. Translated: CASSVDPSGSLYEQFF. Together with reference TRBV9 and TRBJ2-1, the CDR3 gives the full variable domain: DSGVTQTPKHLITATGQRVTLRCSPRSGDLSVYWYQQSLDQGLQFLIQYYNGEERAKGNILERFSAQQFPDLHSELNLSSLELGDSALYFCASSVDPSGSLYEQFFGPGTRLTVL.

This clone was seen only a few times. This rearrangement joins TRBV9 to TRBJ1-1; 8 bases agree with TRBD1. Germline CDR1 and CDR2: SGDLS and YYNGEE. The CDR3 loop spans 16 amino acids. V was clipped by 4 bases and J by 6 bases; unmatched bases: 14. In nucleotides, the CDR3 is TGTGCCAGCAGCCCAGTCACCGGACAGGGAGGGTCTGAAGCTTTCTTT. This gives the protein CASSPVTGQGGSEAFF.

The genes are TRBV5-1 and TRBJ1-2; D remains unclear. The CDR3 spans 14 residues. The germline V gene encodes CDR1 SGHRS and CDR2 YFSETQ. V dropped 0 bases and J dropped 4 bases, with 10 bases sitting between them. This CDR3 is CASSLVDSVYGYTF. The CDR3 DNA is TGCGCCAGCAGCTTGGTCGATTCGGTCTATGGCTACACCTTC.

The CDR3 nucleotides are TGTGCCAGCAGCTTGGGGGCGCCGGTGGGCACTGAAGCTTTCTTT. It specifies CASSLGAPVGTEAFF. The rearrangement uses TRBV5-6 and TRBJ1-1; D is unresolved. Trimming left V 0 bases short and J 4 bases short, with 13 bases between. The CDR3 spans 15 residues. CDR1 and CDR2 from the germline V gene are SGHDT and YYEEEE.

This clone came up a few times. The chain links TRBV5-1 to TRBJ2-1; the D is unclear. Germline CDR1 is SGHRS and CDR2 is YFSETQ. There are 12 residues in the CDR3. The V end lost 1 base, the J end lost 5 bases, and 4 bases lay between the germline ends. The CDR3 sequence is CASSLTDNEQFF. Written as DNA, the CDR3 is TGCGCCAGCAGCTTGACAGACAATGAGCAGTTCTTC.

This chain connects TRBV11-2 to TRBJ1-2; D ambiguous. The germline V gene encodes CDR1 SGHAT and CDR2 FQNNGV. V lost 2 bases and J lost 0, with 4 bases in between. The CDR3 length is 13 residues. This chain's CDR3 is CASSLPTNYGYTF. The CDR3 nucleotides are TGTGCCAGCAGCTTACCTACTAACTATGGCTACACCTTC.

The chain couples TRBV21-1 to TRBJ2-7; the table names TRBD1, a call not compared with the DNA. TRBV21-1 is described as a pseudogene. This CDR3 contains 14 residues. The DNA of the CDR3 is TGTGCCAGCAGCGCACAGGGAGAAGCTTGCGAGCAGTACGTC. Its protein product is CASSAQGEACEQYV.

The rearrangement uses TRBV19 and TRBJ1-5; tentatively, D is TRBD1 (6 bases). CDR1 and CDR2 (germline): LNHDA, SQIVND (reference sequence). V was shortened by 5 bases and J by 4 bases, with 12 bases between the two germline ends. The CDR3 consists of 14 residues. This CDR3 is CASSVRDTNQPQHF. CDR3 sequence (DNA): TGTGCCAGTAGTGTCCGGGACACAAATCAGCCCCAGCATTTT.

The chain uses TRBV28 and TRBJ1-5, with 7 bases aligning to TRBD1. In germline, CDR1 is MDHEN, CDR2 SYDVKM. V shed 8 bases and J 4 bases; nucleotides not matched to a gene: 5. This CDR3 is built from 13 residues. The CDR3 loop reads CASLSTGNQPQHF. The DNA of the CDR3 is TGTGCCAGCCTATCGACAGGGAATCAGCCCCAGCATTTT. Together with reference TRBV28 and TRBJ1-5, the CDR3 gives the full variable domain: DVKVTQSSRYLVKRTGEKVFLECVQDMDHENMFWYRQDPGLGLRLIYFSYDVKMKEKGDIPEGYSVSREKKERFSLILESASTNQTSMYLCASLSTGNQPQHFGDGTRLSIL.

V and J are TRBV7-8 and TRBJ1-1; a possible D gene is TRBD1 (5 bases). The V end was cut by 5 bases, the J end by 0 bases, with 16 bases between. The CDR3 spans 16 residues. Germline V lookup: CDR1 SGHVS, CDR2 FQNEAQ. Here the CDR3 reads CASSPRQGPLNTEAFF. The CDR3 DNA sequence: TGTGCCAGCAGCCCCCGTCAGGGCCCCCTGAACACTGAAGCTTTCTTT.

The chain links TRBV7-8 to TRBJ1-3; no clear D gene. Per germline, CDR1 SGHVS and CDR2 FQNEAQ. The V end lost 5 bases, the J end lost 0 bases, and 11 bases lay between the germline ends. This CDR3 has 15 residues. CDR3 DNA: TGTGCCAGCAGCATCGACACACTCTCTGGAAACACCATATATTTT. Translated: CASSIDTLSGNTIYF.

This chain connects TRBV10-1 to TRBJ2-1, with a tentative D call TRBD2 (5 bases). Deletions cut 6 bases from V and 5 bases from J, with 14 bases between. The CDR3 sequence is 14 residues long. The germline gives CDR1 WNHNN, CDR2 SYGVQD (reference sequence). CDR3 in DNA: TGCGCCAGCAGCTCGGAGGACGAGAACAATGAGCAGTTCTTC. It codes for CASSSEDENNEQFF.

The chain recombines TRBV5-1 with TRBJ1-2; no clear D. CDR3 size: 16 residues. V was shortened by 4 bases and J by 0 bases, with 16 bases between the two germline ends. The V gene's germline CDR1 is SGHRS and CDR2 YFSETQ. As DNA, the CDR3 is TGCGCCAGCAGCCTGGGCGAACACGGAGCTAACTATGGCTACACCTTC. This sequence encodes CASSLGEHGANYGYTF.

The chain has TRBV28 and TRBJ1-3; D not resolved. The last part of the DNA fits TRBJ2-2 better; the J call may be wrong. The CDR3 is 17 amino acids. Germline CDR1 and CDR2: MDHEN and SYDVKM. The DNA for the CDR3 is TGTGCCAGCAGCCCGGATCCCACTGGATTGAACACCGGGGAGCTGTTTTTT. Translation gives CASSPDPTGLNTGELFF.

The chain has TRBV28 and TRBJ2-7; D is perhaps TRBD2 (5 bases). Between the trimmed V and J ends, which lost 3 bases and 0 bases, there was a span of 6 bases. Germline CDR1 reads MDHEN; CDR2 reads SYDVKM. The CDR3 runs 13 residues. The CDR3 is CASSFGSSYEQYV. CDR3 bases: TGTGCCAGCAGTTTTGGGAGCTCCTACGAGCAGTACGTC.

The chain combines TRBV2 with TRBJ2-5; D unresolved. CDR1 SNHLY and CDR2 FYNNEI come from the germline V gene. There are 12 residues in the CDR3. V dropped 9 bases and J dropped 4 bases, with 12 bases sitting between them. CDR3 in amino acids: CARRENRETQYF. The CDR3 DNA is TGTGCCAGAAGGGAAAATAGAGAGACCCAGTACTTC.

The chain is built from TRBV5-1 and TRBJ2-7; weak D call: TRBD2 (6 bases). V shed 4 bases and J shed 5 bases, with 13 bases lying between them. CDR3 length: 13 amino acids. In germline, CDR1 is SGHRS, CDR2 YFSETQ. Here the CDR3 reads CASSPWRGDEQYF. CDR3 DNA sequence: TGCGCCAGCAGCCCATGGAGGGGAGACGAGCAGTACTTC. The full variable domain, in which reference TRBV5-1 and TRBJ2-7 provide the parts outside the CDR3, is KAGVTQTPRYLIKTRGQQVTLSCSPISGHRSVSWYQQTPGQGLQFLFEYFSETQRNKGNFPGRFSGRQFSNSRSEMNVSTLELGDSALYLCASSPWRGDEQYFGPGTRLTVT.